This T cell receptor beta chain was profiled in a study of cytomegalovirus exposure and HLA in healthy donors. Primers: 60 Vbeta forward and 13 Jbeta reverse. Profiling relied on immunoSEQ multiplex PCR, and the TCRdb table lists in-frame clones only, not all of them. This table holds about 210,000 clones, about 80% found once. CDR1 and CDR2 from the germline V gene are SGHVS and FNYEAQ. Trimming at V came to 6 bases and at J to 1 base, leaving 5 bases not matched to a gene. The CDR3 totals 15 residues. Material for sequencing was PBMCs. V gene TRBV7-6 combines with J gene TRBJ2-7; 11 positions match TRBD1. The sequence was obtained from a male donor in good health and CMV-seronegative. Here the CDR3 reads CASRVGTGGSYEQYF. The CDR3 DNA is TGTGCCAGCAGGGTTGGGACAGGGGGTTCCTACGAGCAGTACTTC.